A single T cell receptor beta chain is shown here with its context. Its specificity is unknown. This entry comes from a study of cytomegalovirus exposure and HLA in healthy donors. Study as a whole: Of all 380 or so donors who were genotyped, roughly 83% belonged to the Caucasian-associated ancestry cluster. Points from the study as a whole: Sequences of the TCR beta chain were said to predict the HLA-A and HLA-B alleles of most subjects accurately. Indistinguishable V segments, including TRBV6-2 and TRBV6-3, were excluded. Data from an earlier analysis indicated that most TCR beta V segments were productive either about 90% or about 30% of the time.

The CDR3 has 18 residues. Germline V CDR1 and CDR2: KGHSH, LQKENI. V was shortened by 3 bases and J by 2 bases, with 23 bases between the two germline ends. With 60 Vbeta and 13 Jbeta primers, the PCR was carried out. Profiled with immunoSEQ multiplex PCR; TCRdb holds only in-frame clones, not every one. The repertoire table contains tens of thousands of clones. The chain uses TRBV18 and TRBJ2-7; tentatively, D is TRBD1 (5 bases). The sample was PBMCs. The sequence came from a female donor in good health and CMV-seropositive. This CDR3 is CASSPGSRQFRSAYEQYF. CDR3 nucleotides: TGTGCCAGCTCACCGGGATCCAGACAGTTCCGAAGCGCCTACGAGCAGTACTTC.